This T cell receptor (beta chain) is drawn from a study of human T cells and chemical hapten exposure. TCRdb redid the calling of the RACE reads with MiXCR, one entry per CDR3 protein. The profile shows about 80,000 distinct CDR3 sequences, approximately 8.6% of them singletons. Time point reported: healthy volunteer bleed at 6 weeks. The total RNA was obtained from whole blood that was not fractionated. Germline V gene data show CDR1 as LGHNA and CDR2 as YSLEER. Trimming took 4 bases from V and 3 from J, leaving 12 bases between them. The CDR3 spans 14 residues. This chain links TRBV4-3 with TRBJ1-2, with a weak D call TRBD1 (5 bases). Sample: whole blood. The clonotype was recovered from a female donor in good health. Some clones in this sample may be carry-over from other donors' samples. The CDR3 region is CASSPLGGYYGYTF. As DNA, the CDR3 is TGCGCCAGCAGCCCCCTGGGGGGGTACTATGGCTACACCTTC.